The entry below gives a single TCR beta chain sequence along with its context. It lacks a known antigen. There are no base qualities to consult, and no much larger clone falls within one base. This record belongs to a study of OX40 agonist ivuxolimab in advanced cancers. Study-level background: Ivuxolimab, which targeted the costimulatory receptor OX40 (CD134), was an agonistic, fully human IgG2 monoclonal antibody. Intravenous ivuxolimab was administered to patients every 2 weeks at six dose levels: 0.01, 0.1, 0.3, 1.5, 3 and 10 mg/kg. The purpose of peripheral TCRbeta sequencing was to test whether ivuxolimab changed TCR sequence diversity and led to clonal T-cell expansion. In the dose-escalation cohort, 70% to 85% of patients were male, and the mean age was approximately 55 years, with a range of about 20 to 79. The paper reports the monotherapy dose-escalation portion (N of about 52 patients) of the phase I ivuxolimab trial. Three dose-escalation patients achieved partial responses, one with hepatocellular carcinoma and two with cutaneous melanoma. Of the approximately 50 dose-escalation patients, hepatocellular carcinoma was present in about 19, melanoma in roughly 15, renal cell carcinoma in 9 and head and neck cancer in 9. Patients were allowed to have had prior anti-PD-1, anti-PD-L1 or anti-CTLA-4 therapy, and roughly two fifths of the dose-escalation patients had been treated with checkpoint inhibitors.

The trial excluded patients who had a history of autoimmune disease or were on systemic immunosuppression. Peripheral blood for TCR sequencing was collected from all dose cohorts at baseline, on cycle 4 day 1, and on cycle 7 day 1. Samples were obtained from an open-label, multicenter, first-in-human phase I dose-escalation trial of ivuxolimab. Adults with locally advanced or metastatic melanoma, renal cell, hepatocellular, or head and neck squamous cell carcinoma were enrolled in the trial. Before TCR sequencing, CD4+ T cells and CD8+ T cells from peripheral blood were sorted into separate populations. V has 5 bases trimmed and J has 6 bases trimmed; junction bases matching no gene number 5. In the germline V gene, CDR1 corresponds to SGHAT and CDR2 to FQNNGV. Including the terminal cysteine and phenylalanine, the CDR3 comprises 14 residues. The entry retains the CDR3 DNA only, 42 bases that are in frame from base 1.

Genomic DNA was isolated from the sorted cells so that the TCRbeta CDR3 region could be sequenced. TCRbeta CDR3 regions were sequenced using the immunoSEQ Assay. As stored in TCRdb, this immuneACCESS dataset retains in-frame rearrangements with V and J assigned. A fraction of the clones does not appear; measured against another copy, unresolved V genes explain less than half of the discrepancy, and the remainder lacks a known reason. The sample data list 80,000 to 100,000 clones, and about nine tenths of these were observed just once. The ten most abundant clones make up over 4.5% of the sample. What the research found in general, with its limitations: At doses of 0.1 to 3.0 mg/kg, clonal expansion of both CD4+ and CD8+ T cells in blood was seen between baseline and week 6. In partial responders in the 0.1-3.0 mg/kg groups, normalized peripheral clonal expansion was found to be among the lowest, especially among CD8+ T cells. Low levels of normalized T-cell clonal expansion were also shown by some nonresponding patients. The antigen specificity of the peripheral T cells that underwent clonal expansion was not determined. On average, CD8+ T cells showed more expanded clones than CD4+ T cells after ivuxolimab.

The material sequenced was CD4+ or CD8+ T cells sorted from blood, taken in a trial of the OX40 agonist ivuxolimab. This receptor chain uses TRBV11-2 and TRBJ2-4; TRBD2 agrees with 9 junctional bases. The TCR comes from an adult with an advanced solid tumor such as melanoma, head and neck, liver or kidney cancer. The nucleotide sequence reads as follows: TGTGCCAGCAGCCTAGCGGGGTCTGGAAACATTCAGTACTTC. Its protein product is CASSLAGSGNIQYF.